The 31 T cell receptor beta chains presented below share a single source sample, sequenced in a study of T cell responses to AZD1222 COVID-19 vaccine (dated by TCRdb to the early 2020s). Libraries were constructed by the immunoSEQ multiplex PCR assay. This immuneACCESS table, as held by TCRdb, lists in-frame sequences with V and J called but not all clones. Of the missing ones, under half trace to an unresolved V gene in checked studies; the others have no known cause. A total of about 29,000 clones appear in this sample, about 93% of them only once. The top ten clonotypes cover roughly 7.3% of the sample. The time point tag for this specimen amounts to: baseline before first vaccination. The sequences come from peripheral blood, collected on day 0 of AZD1222 vaccination. The receptors originated from an adult in good health.

This chain uses TRBV27 with TRBJ2-1; TRBD2 agrees at 8 bases. This CDR3 contains 15 residues. Germline V lookup: CDR1 MNHEY, CDR2 SMNVEV (reference sequence). V lost 5 bases, J lost 0 bases, and 3 bases stayed unmatched. CDR3 DNA: TGTGCCAGCAGTATCCTAGCGGGCTCCTACAATGAGCAGTTCTTC. Its protein is CASSILAGSYNEQFF.

The chain couples TRBV6-1 to TRBJ1-2; TRBD1 might be the D (5 bases). The CDR3 consists of 13 residues. Germline V gene lookup returns CDR1 MNHNS and CDR2 SASEGT. Between the trimmed V and J ends, which lost 2 bases and 8 bases, there was a span of 12 bases. CDR3 amino acids: CASSEREPGGYTF. The CDR3 DNA reads as TGTGCCAGCAGTGAAAGGGAACCAGGGGGCTACACCTTC.

This chain connects TRBV6-5 to TRBJ1-5; TRBD1 matches at 9 bases. The V gene's germline CDR1 is MNHEY and CDR2 SVGAGI. The ends lost 2 bases at V and 5 bases at J; junction bases unmatched: 4. The CDR3 runs 15 residues. This CDR3 is CASSYGTGLDQPQHF. CDR3 coding DNA: TGTGCCAGCAGTTACGGGACAGGGTTGGATCAGCCCCAGCATTTT.

The chain couples TRBV12-3 or TRBV12-4 to TRBJ1-1, with D maybe TRBD1 (6 bases). V lost 5 bases and J 5 bases, leaving 9 bases between the germline ends. This CDR3 comprises 12 residues. CDR3 protein: CASSNRATEAFF. For the CDR3, the DNA is TGTGCCAGCAGTAACAGGGCGACTGAAGCTTTCTTT.

The chain couples TRBV6-5 to TRBJ1-2; possible D gene TRBD1, 5 bases. Trimming stripped 10 bases from V and 2 bases from J, with 14 bases between. Germline CDR1 and CDR2: MNHEY and SVGAGI. This CDR3 region has 13 residues. The CDR3 region is CATHQTENYGYTF. CDR3 coding DNA: TGTGCCACCCATCAGACAGAGAACTATGGCTACACCTTC.

V and J are TRBV6-5 and TRBJ2-3; D gene unclear. The CDR3 length is 13 residues. Trimming left V 4 bases short and J 2 bases short, with 7 bases between. Germline V gene data show CDR1 as MNHEY and CDR2 as SVGAGI. The CDR3 spells CASSFRYTDTQYF. DNA for the CDR3: TGTGCCAGCAGTTTCCGATACACAGATACGCAGTATTTT.

CDR3 loop: CASSFGGLQHF. Written as DNA, the CDR3 is TGTGCCAGCAGCTTCGGGGGGCTCCAGCATTTT. This chain links TRBV7-9 with TRBJ1-5; possible D gene TRBD1, 6 bases. The CDR3 totals 11 residues. Germline V gives CDR1 SEHNR, CDR2 FQNEAQ (reference sequence). Between the trimmed V and J ends, which lost 3 bases and 12 bases, there was a span of 9 bases.

The gene calls are TRBV6-5 and TRBJ2-3, with TRBD1 matching over 7 bases. The junction had 5 bases not matched to a gene; V was cut back by 8 bases and J by 0 bases. This CDR3 spans 14 amino acids. Germline lookup yields CDR1 MNHEY and CDR2 SVGAGI. CDR3 in amino acids: CASPGTVSTDTQYF. The CDR3 DNA sequence: TGTGCCAGCCCCGGGACAGTTAGCACAGATACGCAGTATTTT.

CDR3 sequence (DNA): TGCGCCAGCAGCTTACCACAGGGAGGCTCTGGGGCCAACGTCCTGACTTTC. This encodes CASSLPQGGSGANVLTF. V and J are TRBV5-1 and TRBJ2-6; D is tentatively TRBD1 or TRBD2 (6 bases each). The CDR3 is made up of 17 amino acids. The V end was cut by 2 bases, the J end by 0 bases, with 12 bases between. Germline lookup yields CDR1 SGHRS and CDR2 YFSETQ.

The V and J genes are TRBV6-5 and TRBJ1-5; D is perhaps TRBD1 (6 bases). The CDR3 sequence is 13 residues long. The germline V and J ends were trimmed by 8 bases and 6 bases, with 14 bases remaining between them. Germline V CDR1 and CDR2: MNHEY, SVGAGI. CDR3 sequence (DNA): TGTGCCAGCGGGCAGGGGTTCGCTCAGCCCCAGCATTTT. It specifies CASGQGFAQPQHF.

The chain employs TRBV11-2 and TRBJ1-3; TRBD1 might be the D (5 bases). Trimming stripped 0 bases from V and 2 bases from J, with 20 bases between. This CDR3 region has 19 residues. The germline gives CDR1 SGHAT, CDR2 FQNNGV. DNA of the CDR3: TGTGCCAGCAGCTTAGATACGTTTGGGGCTAAGGGAACTGGAAACACCATATATTTT. Translated, it gives CASSLDTFGAKGTGNTIYF.

CDR3 region: CASTPDSVQASYEQYF. The CDR3 DNA reads as TGTGCCAGCACCCCGGACAGCGTCCAGGCGTCCTACGAGCAGTACTTC. V is TRBV28 and J is TRBJ2-7; tentatively, D is TRBD1 (6 bases). CDR1 is MDHEN and CDR2 is SYDVKM in the germline V gene. The V end lost 7 bases, the J end lost 1 base, and 20 bases lay between the germline ends. CDR3 size: 16 residues. Full variable domain (outside the CDR3, taken from reference TRBV28 and TRBJ2-7): DVKVTQSSRYLVKRTGEKVFLECVQDMDHENMFWYRQDPGLGLRLIYFSYDVKMKEKGDIPEGYSVSREKKERFSLILESASTNQTSMYLCASTPDSVQASYEQYFGPGTRLTVT.

The CDR3 protein is CASNQGPSNYGYTF. The CDR3 DNA reads TGTGCCAGCAATCAGGGGCCTTCTAACTATGGCTACACCTTC. This chain uses TRBV7-2 with TRBJ1-2; tentatively, D is TRBD1 (6 bases). Germline CDR1 SGHTA, CDR2 FQGNSA. CDR3 length: 14 amino acids. Trimming left V 7 bases short and J 0 bases short, with 12 bases between.

The V and J genes are TRBV6-5 and TRBJ1-5; weak D call: TRBD1 (5 bases). Deletions cut 7 bases from V and 4 bases from J, with 14 bases between. Germline V lookup: CDR1 MNHEY, CDR2 SVGAGI. The CDR3 extends over 14 amino acids. The CDR3 DNA reads as TGTGCCAGCATCAGGTGGGGGGGAAATCAGCCCCAGCATTTT. Translating it yields CASIRWGGNQPQHF.

The chain employs TRBV11-2 and TRBJ2-7, with D unclear. V gave up 1 base and J gave up 6 bases, with 16 bases separating them. Germline loops: CDR1 SGHAT, CDR2 FQNNGV. The CDR3 is 15 amino acids. The CDR3 DNA sequence: TGTGCCAGCAGCTTAGGGCCTGTCGGTTACAGCGAGCAGTACTTC. Translation: CASSLGPVGYSEQYF.

The chain uses TRBV3-1 (or the pseudogene TRBV3-2) and TRBJ2-2; D is unresolved. The CDR3 is made up of 11 amino acids. CDR1 is LGHDT, CDR2 YNNKEL, per germline (reference sequence). Trimming cost V 8 bases and J 6 bases, with 7 bases left between them. The CDR3 sequence is CASERSGELFF. In nucleotides, the CDR3 is TGTGCCAGCGAACGTTCCGGGGAGCTGTTTTTT.

The chain joins TRBV6-2 or TRBV6-3 to TRBJ1-5, with no clear D. V lost 5 bases and J 0 bases, leaving 14 bases between the germline ends. There are 16 residues in the CDR3. Germline V gene sequence: CDR1 MNHEY, CDR2 SVGEGT. The CDR3 region is CASSDPTGYSNQPQHF. The CDR3 DNA reads TGTGCCAGCAGTGATCCGACCGGGTATAGCAATCAGCCCCAGCATTTT.

The V call is TRBV28, the J call TRBJ1-1; D unclear. The germline V and J ends were trimmed by 7 bases and 6 bases, with 15 bases remaining between them. The CDR3 is 13 amino acids. Germline lookup yields CDR1 MDHEN and CDR2 SYDVKM. CDR3 residues: CASTLGYRSEAFF. CDR3 coding DNA: TGTGCCAGCACCCTAGGGTACAGATCTGAAGCTTTCTTT.

The genes are TRBV28 and TRBJ1-5; D call uncertain. CDR3 length: 12 amino acids. Trimming took 2 bases from V and 7 from J, leaving 6 bases between them. Per germline, CDR1 MDHEN and CDR2 SYDVKM. The CDR3 DNA reads TGTGCCAGCAGTTTACAAACACAGCCCCAGCATTTT. Encoded protein: CASSLQTQPQHF.

This sequence joins TRBV5-4 and TRBJ2-1; 8 nucleotides agree with TRBD1. J lost 4 bases, V lost 0 bases, and 3 bases had no gene match. Germline V gives CDR1 SGHNT, CDR2 YYREEE (reference sequence). The CDR3 spans 15 residues. CDR3 sequence: CASSLDRGKYNEQFF. The CDR3 DNA follows: TGTGCCAGCAGCTTGGACAGGGGGAAATACAATGAGCAGTTCTTC.

The rearrangement links TRBV7-9 to TRBJ1-1, with D uncertain. V was clipped by 1 base and J by 1 base, with 7 bases between them. The CDR3 covers 14 residues. The germline V gene encodes CDR1 SEHNR and CDR2 FQNEAQ (reference sequence). The CDR3 coding sequence is TGTGCCAGCAGCTTAGGGGCTACGAACACTGAAGCTTTCTTT. Protein product: CASSLGATNTEAFF.

The J gene is TRBJ1-5, the V gene TRBV15; maybe TRBD1 (5 bases). The V and J ends lost 0 bases and 5 bases respectively, with 8 bases between them. The CDR3 covers 14 residues. The V gene's germline CDR1 is LNHNV and CDR2 YYDKDF (reference sequence). For the CDR3, the DNA is TGTGCCACCAGCAGAGACAGGGTGGATCAGCCCCAGCATTTT. Protein product: CATSRDRVDQPQHF.

The rearrangement uses TRBV2 and TRBJ2-1; 7 bases are a match to TRBD2. V gave up 7 bases and J gave up 2 bases; unmatched junction bases: 8. The CDR3 has 15 amino acids. Germline V gives CDR1 SNHLY, CDR2 FYNNEI. This chain's CDR3 is CASMGEGLTYNEQFF. CDR3 sequence (DNA): TGTGCCAGCATGGGGGAGGGGCTTACCTACAATGAGCAGTTCTTC.

This clone was seen a single time. The V gene is TRBV28, the J gene TRBJ1-1; TRBD1 agrees at 9 bases. Germline-derived CDR1 and CDR2 are MDHEN and SYDVKM. The J segment lost 0 bases and the V segment lost 7 bases, leaving 6 bases of the junction unmatched. The CDR3 has 15 amino acids. The CDR3 is CASTRDREVNTEAFF. CDR3 in DNA: TGTGCCAGCACTAGGGACAGGGAGGTGAACACTGAAGCTTTCTTT.

J is TRBJ1-1 and V is TRBV20-1; D uncertain. Germline V gives CDR1 DFQATT, CDR2 SNEGSKA (reference sequence). V was shortened by 6 bases and J by 1 base, with 6 bases between the two germline ends. This CDR3 comprises 11 residues. As DNA, the CDR3 is TGCAGTGCCCCTAGGAACACTGAAGCTTTCTTT. Protein sequence: CSAPRNTEAFF.

V usage is TRBV15 and J usage is TRBJ2-3; 8 bases map to TRBD2. The CDR3 runs 15 residues. The V gene end was trimmed by 4 bases and the J gene end by 1 base; junction bases not matched to a gene: 4. Germline CDR1 LNHNV, CDR2 YYDKDF (reference sequence). The CDR3 reads CATSTSRGGTDTQYF. CDR3 coding DNA: TGTGCCACCAGCACGTCGCGGGGGGGCACAGATACGCAGTATTTT.

About this clone: One junction end does not reproduce the germline sequence, and a read error may be involved. This chain joins TRBV18 and TRBJ1-6; D is unresolved. This CDR3 has 15 amino acids. Germline V gene sequence: CDR1 KGHSH, CDR2 LQKENI. CDR3 amino acids: CASSPRGPHNSPLHF. The CDR3 bases are TGTGCCAGCTCTCCACGAGGGCCTCATAATTCACCCCTCCACTTT.

The V call is TRBV6-5, the J call TRBJ1-1; possible D gene TRBD1, 5 bases. The V and J ends lost 8 bases and 6 bases respectively, with 16 bases between them. This CDR3 comprises 13 residues. CDR1 and CDR2 (germline): MNHEY, SVGAGI. The CDR3 reads CASGRLGVPEAFF. Here the CDR3 DNA reads TGTGCCAGCGGCCGGCTGGGGGTGCCTGAAGCTTTCTTT.

J is TRBJ1-6 and V is TRBV5-1; TRBD1 might be the D (6 bases). V was trimmed by 4 bases and J by 9 bases, leaving 11 bases between them. Per germline, CDR1 SGHRS and CDR2 YFSETQ. This CDR3 has 13 amino acids. CDR3 in amino acids: CASSPGDVSPLHF. As DNA, the CDR3 is TGCGCCAGCAGCCCAGGGGACGTTTCACCCCTCCACTTT.

CDR3 bases: TGCGCCAGCAGCCAAGGCGAACAGGGGGTCTACGAGCAGTACTTC. It translates to CASSQGEQGVYEQYF. The chain recombines TRBV4-3 with TRBJ2-7; 8 nucleotides line up with TRBD1. CDR1 and CDR2 from the germline V gene are LGHNA and YSLEER. The CDR3 is 15 amino acids. Trimming took 1 base from V and 3 from J; bases not matched to a gene: 5.

This chain connects TRBV19 to TRBJ2-7; 10 bases fit TRBD1. V shed 8 bases, J shed 6 bases, and the junction held 7 bases outside the gene matches. The germline gives CDR1 LNHDA, CDR2 SQIVND (reference sequence). The CDR3 sequence is 13 residues long. The CDR3 bases are TGTGCCAGTTCCCGGGACAGGGGACCCGAGCAGTACTTC. Translating it yields CASSRDRGPEQYF.